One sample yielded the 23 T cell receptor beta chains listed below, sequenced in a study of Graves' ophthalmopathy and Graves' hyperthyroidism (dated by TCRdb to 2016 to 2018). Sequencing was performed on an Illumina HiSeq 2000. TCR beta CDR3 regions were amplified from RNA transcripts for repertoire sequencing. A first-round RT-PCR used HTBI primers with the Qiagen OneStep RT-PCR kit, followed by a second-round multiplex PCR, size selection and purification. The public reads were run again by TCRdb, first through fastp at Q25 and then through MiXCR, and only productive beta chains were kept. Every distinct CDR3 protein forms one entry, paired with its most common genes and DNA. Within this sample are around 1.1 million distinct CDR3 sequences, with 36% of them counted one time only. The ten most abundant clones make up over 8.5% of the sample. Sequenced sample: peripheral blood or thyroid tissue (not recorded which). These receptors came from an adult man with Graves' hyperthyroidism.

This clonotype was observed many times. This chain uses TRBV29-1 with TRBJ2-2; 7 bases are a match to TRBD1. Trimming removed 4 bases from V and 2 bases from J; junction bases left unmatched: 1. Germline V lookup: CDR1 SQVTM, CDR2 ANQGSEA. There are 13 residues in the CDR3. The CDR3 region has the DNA TGCAGCGTTGGGGACAGCAACACCGGGGAGCTGTTTTTT. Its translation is CSVGDSNTGELFF.

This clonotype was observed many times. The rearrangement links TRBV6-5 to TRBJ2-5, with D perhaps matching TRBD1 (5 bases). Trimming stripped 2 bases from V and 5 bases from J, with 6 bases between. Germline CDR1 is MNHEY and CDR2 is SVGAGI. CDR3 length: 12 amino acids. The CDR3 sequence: CASSYPGETQYF. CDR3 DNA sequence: TGTGCCAGCAGTTACCCAGGGGAGACCCAGTACTTC.

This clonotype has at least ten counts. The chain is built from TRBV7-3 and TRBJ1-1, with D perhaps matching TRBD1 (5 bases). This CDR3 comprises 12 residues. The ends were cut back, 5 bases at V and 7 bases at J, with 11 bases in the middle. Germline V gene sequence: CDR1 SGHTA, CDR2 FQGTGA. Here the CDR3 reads CASSRGGDEAFF. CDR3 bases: TGTGCCAGCAGCCGGGGGGGGGATGAAGCTTTCTTT. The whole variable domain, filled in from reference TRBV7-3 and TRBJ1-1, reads GAGVSQTPSNKVTEKGKYVELRCDPISGHTALYWYRQSLGQGPEFLIYFQGTGAADDSGLPNDRFFAVRPEGSVSTLKIQRTERGDSAVYLCASSRGGDEAFFGQGTRLTVV.

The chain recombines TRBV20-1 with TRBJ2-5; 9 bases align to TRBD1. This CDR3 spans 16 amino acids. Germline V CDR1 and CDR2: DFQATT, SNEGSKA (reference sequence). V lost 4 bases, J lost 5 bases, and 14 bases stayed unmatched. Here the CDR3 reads CSANEQGAVLFETQYF. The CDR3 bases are TGCAGTGCTAATGAACAGGGGGCTGTTTTGTTCGAGACCCAGTACTTC.

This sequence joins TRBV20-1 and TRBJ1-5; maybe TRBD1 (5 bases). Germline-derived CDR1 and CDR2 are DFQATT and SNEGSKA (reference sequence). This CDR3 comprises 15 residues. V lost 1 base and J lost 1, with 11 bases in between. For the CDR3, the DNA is TGCAGTGCTAGAGGACAGACGGAGAGCAATCAGCCCCAGCATTTT. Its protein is CSARGQTESNQPQHF.

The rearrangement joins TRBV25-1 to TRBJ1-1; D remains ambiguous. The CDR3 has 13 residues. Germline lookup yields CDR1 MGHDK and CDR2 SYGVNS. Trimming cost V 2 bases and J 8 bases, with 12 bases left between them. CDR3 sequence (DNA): TGTGCCAGCAGTGAACGGAGAGGGCAGGAAGCTTTCTTT. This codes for CASSERRGQEAFF.

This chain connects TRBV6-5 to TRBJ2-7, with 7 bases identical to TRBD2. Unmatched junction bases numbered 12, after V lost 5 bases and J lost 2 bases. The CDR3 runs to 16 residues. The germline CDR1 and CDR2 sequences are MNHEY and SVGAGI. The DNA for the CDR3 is TGTGCCAGCAGTCCCTGGGAGGGGTCCACAGCCTACGAGCAGTACTTC. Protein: CASSPWEGSTAYEQYF.

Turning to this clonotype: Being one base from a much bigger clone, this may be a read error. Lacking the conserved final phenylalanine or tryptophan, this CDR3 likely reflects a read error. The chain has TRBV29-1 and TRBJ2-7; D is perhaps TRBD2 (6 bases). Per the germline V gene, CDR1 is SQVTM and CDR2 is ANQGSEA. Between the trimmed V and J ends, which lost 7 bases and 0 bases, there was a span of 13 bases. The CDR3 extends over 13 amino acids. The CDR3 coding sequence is TGCAGCGCTATAGCGGTTCCCTCCTACGAGCAGTACTCC. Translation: CSAIAVPSYEQYS.

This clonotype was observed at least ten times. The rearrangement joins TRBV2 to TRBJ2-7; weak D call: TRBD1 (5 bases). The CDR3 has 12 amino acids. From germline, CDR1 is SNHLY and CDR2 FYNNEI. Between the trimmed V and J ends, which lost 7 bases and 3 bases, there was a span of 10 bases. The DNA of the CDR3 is TGTGCCAGCATGGACAAAGTCTACGAGCAGTACTTC. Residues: CASMDKVYEQYF.

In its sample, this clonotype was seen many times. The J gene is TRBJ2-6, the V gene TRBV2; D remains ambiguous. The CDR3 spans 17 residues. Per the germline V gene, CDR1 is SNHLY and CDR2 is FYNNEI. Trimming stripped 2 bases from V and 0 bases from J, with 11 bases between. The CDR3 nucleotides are TGTGCCAGCAGTGAACTGATAGCCCTCTCTGGGGCCAACGTCCTGACTTTC. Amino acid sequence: CASSELIALSGANVLTF.

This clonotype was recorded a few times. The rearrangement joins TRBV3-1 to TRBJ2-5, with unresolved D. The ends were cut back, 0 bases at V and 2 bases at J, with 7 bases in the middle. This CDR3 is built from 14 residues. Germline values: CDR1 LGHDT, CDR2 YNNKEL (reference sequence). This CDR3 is CASSQDIQQETQYF. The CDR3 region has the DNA TGTGCCAGCAGCCAAGATATCCAGCAAGAGACCCAGTACTTC.

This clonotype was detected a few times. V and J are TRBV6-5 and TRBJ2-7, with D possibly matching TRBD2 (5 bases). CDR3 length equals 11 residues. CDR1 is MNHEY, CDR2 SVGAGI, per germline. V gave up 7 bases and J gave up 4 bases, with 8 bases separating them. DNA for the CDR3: TGTGCCAGCATCGGGGAGTACGAGCAGTACTTC. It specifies CASIGEYEQYF.

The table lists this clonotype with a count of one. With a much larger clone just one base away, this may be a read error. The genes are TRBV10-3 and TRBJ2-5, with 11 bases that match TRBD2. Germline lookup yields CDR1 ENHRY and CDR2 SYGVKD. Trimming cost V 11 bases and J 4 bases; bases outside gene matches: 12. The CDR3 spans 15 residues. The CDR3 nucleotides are TGTGCCGTACAGGGGACTAGCGGAAACCGAGAGACCCAGTACTTC. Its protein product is CAVQGTSGNRETQYF.

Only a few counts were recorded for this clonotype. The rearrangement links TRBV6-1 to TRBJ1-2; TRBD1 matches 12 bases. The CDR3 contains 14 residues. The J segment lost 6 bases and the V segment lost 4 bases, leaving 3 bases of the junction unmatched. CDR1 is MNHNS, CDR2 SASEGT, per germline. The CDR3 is CASSARDRGHGYTF. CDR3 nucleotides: TGTGCCAGCAGTGCCCGGGACAGGGGGCATGGCTACACCTTC.

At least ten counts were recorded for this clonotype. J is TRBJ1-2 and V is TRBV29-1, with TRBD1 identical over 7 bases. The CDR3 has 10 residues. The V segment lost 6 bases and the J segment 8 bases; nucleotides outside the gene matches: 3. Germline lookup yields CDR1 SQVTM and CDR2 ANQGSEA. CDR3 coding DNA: TGCAGCGTCCGGGACAGAGGCTACACCTTC. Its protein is CSVRDRGYTF.

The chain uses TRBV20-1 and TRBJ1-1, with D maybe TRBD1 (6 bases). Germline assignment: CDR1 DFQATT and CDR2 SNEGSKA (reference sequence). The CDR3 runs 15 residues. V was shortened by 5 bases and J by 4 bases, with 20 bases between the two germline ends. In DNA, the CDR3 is TGCAGTGCTCCCAGAGGGGGGGGCGTGAGCACTGAAGCTTTCTTT. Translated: CSAPRGGGVSTEAFF.

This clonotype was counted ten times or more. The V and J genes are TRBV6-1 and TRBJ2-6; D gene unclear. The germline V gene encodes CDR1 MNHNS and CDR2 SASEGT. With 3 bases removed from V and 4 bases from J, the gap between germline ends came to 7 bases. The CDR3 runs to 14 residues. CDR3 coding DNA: TGTGCCAGCAGTGAGATAACGGGGGCCAACGTCCTGACTTTC. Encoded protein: CASSEITGANVLTF.

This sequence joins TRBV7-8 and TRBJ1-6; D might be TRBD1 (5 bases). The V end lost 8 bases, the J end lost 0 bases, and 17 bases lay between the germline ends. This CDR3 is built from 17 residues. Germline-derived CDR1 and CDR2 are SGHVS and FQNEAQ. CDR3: CASSVRGLSSYNSPLHF. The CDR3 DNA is TGTGCCAGCTCCGTTCGGGGACTGAGCTCCTATAATTCACCCCTCCACTTT.

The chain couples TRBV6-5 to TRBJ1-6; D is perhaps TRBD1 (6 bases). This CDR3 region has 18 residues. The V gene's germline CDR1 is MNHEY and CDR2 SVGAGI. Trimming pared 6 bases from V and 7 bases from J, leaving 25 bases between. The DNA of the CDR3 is TGTGCCAGCAGCCCTCTACTAGCGGGGGCATTTGGGAATTCACCCCTCCACTTT. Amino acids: CASSPLLAGAFGNSPLHF.

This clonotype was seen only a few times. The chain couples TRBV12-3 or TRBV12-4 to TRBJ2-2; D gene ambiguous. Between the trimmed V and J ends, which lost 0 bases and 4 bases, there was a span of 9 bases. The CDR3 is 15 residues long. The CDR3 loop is CASSLAGLITGELFF. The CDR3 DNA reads TGTGCCAGCAGTTTAGCAGGGTTAATCACCGGGGAGCTGTTTTTT.

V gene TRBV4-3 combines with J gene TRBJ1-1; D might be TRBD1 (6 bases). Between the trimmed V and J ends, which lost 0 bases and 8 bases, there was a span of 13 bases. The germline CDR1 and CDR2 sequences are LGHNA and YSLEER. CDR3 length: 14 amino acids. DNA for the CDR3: TGCGCCAGCAGCCAAGACGTGGGACAAAAAGAAGCTTTCTTT. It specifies CASSQDVGQKEAFF.

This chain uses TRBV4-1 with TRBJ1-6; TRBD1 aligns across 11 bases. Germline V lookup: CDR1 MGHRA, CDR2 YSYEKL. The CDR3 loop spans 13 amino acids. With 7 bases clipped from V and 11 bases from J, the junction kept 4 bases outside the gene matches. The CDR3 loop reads CASKGGQGAPLHF. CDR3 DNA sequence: TGCGCCAGCAAGGGGGGACAGGGGGCACCCCTCCACTTT.

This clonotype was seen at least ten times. CDR3 protein: CASSPTFYEQYF. Here the CDR3 DNA reads TGTGCCAGCAGTCCGACATTCTACGAGCAGTACTTC. J is TRBJ2-7 and V is TRBV28; unclear D gene. Trimming left V 5 bases short and J 3 bases short, with 8 bases between. CDR3 length equals 12 residues. Germline values: CDR1 MDHEN, CDR2 SYDVKM.